This record looks at one T cell receptor (beta chain) sequence and its context. This CDR3 contains 16 residues. CDR1 and CDR2 from the germline V gene are SGHTA and FQGTGA. The trim removed 5 bases at V and 2 bases at J, leaving 8 bases unmatched. This record belongs to a study of blood T cell repertoires in COVID-19. Study at large: From T cells, B-cell-depleted T cells, or PBMCs came the material, which was cDNA or gDNA.

In the source study's methods: Nucleated cell number was recorded as an estimate derived from reference gene primer amplification. Sequenced by immunoSEQ multiplex PCR; TCRdb stores in-frame clones only, minus some. The DNA gave D and trimming, while V, J and clone size come from that table. The table lists fewer than 150,000 clones, around 76% of them singletons. V usage is TRBV7-3 and J usage is TRBJ1-5; 8 nucleotides match TRBD1. This receptor was obtained from a human donor in a cohort sampled during active COVID-19. The sequencing sample was made of peripheral blood. The CDR3, as DNA: TGTGCCAGCAGCGTAAAGACAGGGGCCGGCAATCAGCCCCAGCATTTT. It translates to CASSVKTGAGNQPQHF.